The next 6 T cell receptor beta chains were all read from a single sample in a study of blood T cell repertoires in COVID-19. Data came from immunoSEQ multiplex PCR; TCRdb stores just in-frame clones and leaves some out. The data show 110,000 or so clones, with approximately 90% seen just once and roughly 19% held by the top ten. Specimen: peripheral blood. Receptor source: a human donor with acute or convalescent COVID-19. The donor label of this sample is uncertain.

This sequence joins TRBV19 and TRBJ2-1, with D uncertain. This CDR3 comprises 16 residues. V lost 3 bases, J lost 2 bases, and 14 bases lay in between. Germline loops: CDR1 LNHDA, CDR2 SQIVND (reference sequence). CDR3 sequence: CASSIPSVAAYNEQFF. CDR3 coding DNA: TGTGCCAGTAGTATCCCCAGCGTAGCCGCCTACAATGAGCAGTTCTTC.

The chain is built from TRBV7-2 and TRBJ2-3; TRBD2 matches at 13 bases. Germline trimming cut 5 bases from V and 11 bases from J; bases unmatched to any gene: 7. Germline-derived CDR1 and CDR2 are SGHTA and FQGNSA. The CDR3 runs to 14 residues. CDR3 residues: CASSPQGTSGEQYF. CDR3 bases: TGTGCCAGCAGCCCCCAAGGGACTAGCGGGGAGCAGTATTTT.

The rearrangement joins TRBV6-5 to TRBJ2-1; 8 bases line up with TRBD2. Germline CDR1 reads MNHEY; CDR2 reads SVGAGI. J gave up 10 bases and V 6 bases, and 8 bases lay outside the gene matches. CDR3 size: 13 residues. The CDR3 DNA reads TGTGCCAGCAGAAATAGCGGGGCCTGGGAGCAGTTCTTC. Translating gives CASRNSGAWEQFF.

This chain connects TRBV6-5 to TRBJ1-3, with D unresolved. The V gene's germline CDR1 is MNHEY and CDR2 SVGAGI. The CDR3 runs to 15 residues. Trimming left V 6 bases short and J 0 bases short, with 12 bases between. The CDR3 nucleotides read TGTGCCAGCAGGAGAAAGCCCCACTCTGGAAACACCATATATTTT. Translating it yields CASRRKPHSGNTIYF.

This chain uses TRBV29-1 with TRBJ1-2; no clear D. With 0 bases removed from V and 7 bases from J, the gap between germline ends came to 15 bases. The CDR3 sequence is 14 residues long. CDR1 is SQVTM, CDR2 ANQGSEA, per germline. CDR3 loop: CSVEDTARLGGYTF. As DNA, the CDR3 is TGCAGCGTTGAAGATACTGCGAGGTTGGGTGGCTACACCTTC.

Of note for this clone: One junction end disagrees with the germline gene, perhaps due to a read error. This chain uses TRBV6-5 with TRBJ2-5, with 11 bases fitting TRBD2. The CDR3 length is 16 residues. CDR1 is MNHEY, CDR2 SVGAGI, per germline. The CDR3 DNA reads TGTGCCAGCAGTTGGACTAGCGGGCCTTACCAAGAGACCCAATACTTC. The encoded protein is CASSWTSGPYQETQYF.